The sequence of this T cell receptor (beta chain) was determined in a study of T cells in Graves' hyperthyroidism and ophthalmopathy. Whole-study results and caveats: Onset of ophthalmopathy came a median roughly 6 months after the model predicted it.

TCR beta CDR3 region amplification was performed from RNA transcripts. The TCR CDR3 was amplified in a first-round RT-PCR using the HTBI primer set. TCRdb processed the multiplex PCR reads anew with MiXCR; each CDR3 protein has one entry. The repertoire holds about 350,000 distinct CDR3 sequences, with about 13% as singletons. This clonotype was recorded at least ten times. The target antigen is unknown. The V end lost 8 bases, the J end lost 4 bases, and 15 bases lay between the germline ends. Per the germline V gene, CDR1 is MDHEN and CDR2 is SYDVKM. The CDR3 totals 14 residues. The cohort's ophthalmopathy patients, a group with duration under 3 months, had a Clinical Activity Score of at least 3 and a NOSPECS grade of at least 4. Patients with uncontrolled infections, other autoimmune diseases, pregnancy or lactation were excluded.

This receptor was taken from a woman between 35 and 50 years old with Graves' ophthalmopathy. This rearrangement joins TRBV28 to TRBJ2-1, with D tentatively TRBD2 (5 bases). Source material: blood. The CDR3 DNA is TGTGCCAGCTGCTCTACGGGGAATTACAATGAGCAGTTCTTC. This codes for CASCSTGNYNEQFF.